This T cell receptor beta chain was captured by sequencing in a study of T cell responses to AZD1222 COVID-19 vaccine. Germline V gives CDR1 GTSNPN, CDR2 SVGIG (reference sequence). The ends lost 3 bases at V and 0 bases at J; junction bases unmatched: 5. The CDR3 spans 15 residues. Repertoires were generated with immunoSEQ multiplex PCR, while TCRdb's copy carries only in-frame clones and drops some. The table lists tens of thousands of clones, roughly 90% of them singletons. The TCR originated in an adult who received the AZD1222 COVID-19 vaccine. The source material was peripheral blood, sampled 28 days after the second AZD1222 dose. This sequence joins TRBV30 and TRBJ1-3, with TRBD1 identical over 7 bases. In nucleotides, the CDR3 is TGTGCCTGGAGCCGAGGACAGGCCTCTGGAAACACCATATATTTT. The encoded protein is CAWSRGQASGNTIYF. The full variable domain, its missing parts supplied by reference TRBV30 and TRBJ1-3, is SQTIHQWPATLVQPVGSPLSLECTVEGTSNPNLYWYRQAAGRGLQLLFYSVGIGQISSEVPQNLSASRPQDRQFILSSKKLLLSDSGFYLCAWSRGQASGNTIYFGEGSWLTVV.